One sample yielded the 22 T cell receptor beta chains listed below, sequenced in a study of blood T cell repertoires in COVID-19. TCRdb keeps only in-frame clones here, not all; method: immunoSEQ multiplex PCR. The table lists 200,000 or so clones, under 90% of them singletons, with over 15% in the top ten. Sequencing was done on a sample of peripheral blood. These receptors originate from a person between 65 and 79 years old with COVID-19, enrolled during active disease.

The CDR3 sequence is CSASYGGISYNEQFF. Here the CDR3 DNA reads TGCAGTGCTAGTTATGGCGGGATCTCCTACAATGAGCAGTTCTTC. The V call is TRBV20-1, the J call TRBJ2-1; D might be TRBD2 (6 bases). Germline V lookup: CDR1 DFQATT, CDR2 SNEGSKA (reference sequence). V was clipped by 3 bases and J by 0 bases, with 12 bases between them. The CDR3 consists of 15 residues.

The chain has TRBV18 and TRBJ2-2; 7 nucleotides agree with TRBD2. CDR3 length equals 17 residues. V was clipped by 1 base and J by 4 bases; unmatched bases: 9. Germline CDR1 KGHSH, CDR2 LQKENI. The CDR3, as DNA: TGTGCCAGCTCACCACTGGGGGGGAGCGCTTCCACCGGGGAGCTGTTTTTT. Its protein is CASSPLGGSASTGELFF.

The gene calls are TRBV25-1 and TRBJ2-2, with D tentatively TRBD2 (7 bases). This CDR3 region has 14 residues. V was cut by 6 bases and J by 6 bases, with 14 bases left in between. Germline lookup yields CDR1 MGHDK and CDR2 SYGVNS. The CDR3 loop is CASRATGRAGELFF. The DNA of the CDR3 is TGTGCCAGCAGGGCTACAGGGAGGGCCGGGGAGCTGTTTTTT. Variable domain in full (rest from reference TRBV25-1 and TRBJ2-2): EADIYQTPRYLVIGTGKKITLECSQTMGHDKMYWYQQDPGMELHLIHYSYGVNSTEKGDLSSESTVSRIRTEHFPLTLESARPSHTSQYLCASRATGRAGELFFGEGSRLTVL.

The V gene is TRBV7-2, the J gene TRBJ2-1, with 15 bases that match TRBD2. Germline CDR1 SGHTA, CDR2 FQGNSA. Trimming cost V 1 base and J 5 bases; bases outside gene matches: 3. The CDR3 sequence is 17 residues long. CDR3 bases: TGTGCCAGCAGCTTAGTTGGGACTAGCGGGGGGAACAATGAGCAGTTCTTC. Translation: CASSLVGTSGGNNEQFF. Together with reference TRBV7-2 and TRBJ2-1, the CDR3 gives the full variable domain: GAGVSQSPSNKVTEKGKDVELRCDPISGHTALYWYRQSLGQGLEFLIYFQGNSAPDKSGLPSDRFSAERTGGSVSTLTIQRTQQEDSAVYLCASSLVGTSGGNNEQFFGPGTRLTVL.

This clone has more than one count but fewer than ten. The V gene is TRBV5-6, the J gene TRBJ2-7; weak D call: TRBD1 (6 bases). Trimming cost V 5 bases and J 0 bases, with 9 bases left between them. Germline CDR1 and CDR2: SGHDT and YYEEEE. The CDR3 consists of 13 residues. The CDR3 DNA follows: TGTGCCAGCAGGAGGACAGCCTCCTACGAGCAGTACTTC. Translated: CASRRTASYEQYF.

The V and J genes are TRBV4-3 and TRBJ2-6, with D unclear. The CDR3 extends over 14 amino acids. Germline V gives CDR1 LGHNA, CDR2 YSLEER. V lost 10 bases and J lost 0, with 10 bases in between. CDR3 sequence: CATDLPSGANVLTF. Here the CDR3 DNA reads TGCGCCACCGACTTACCCTCTGGGGCCAACGTCCTGACTTTC.

V and J are TRBV18 and TRBJ1-2; D unclear. This CDR3 is built from 13 residues. Trimming stripped 3 bases from V and 5 bases from J, with 10 bases between. In germline, CDR1 is KGHSH, CDR2 LQKENI. In DNA, the CDR3 is TGTGCCAGCTCACCCGCTCGGGAGTATGGCTACACCTTC. Protein: CASSPAREYGYTF.

This sequence joins TRBV9 and TRBJ2-5; 10 nucleotides line up with TRBD2. Germline CDR1 is SGDLS and CDR2 is YYNGEE. The V gene end was trimmed by 0 bases and the J gene end by 2 bases; junction bases not matched to a gene: 4. The CDR3 length is 16 residues. CDR3: CASSVATSGVQETQYF. In nucleotides, the CDR3 is TGTGCCAGCAGCGTAGCTACTAGCGGGGTACAAGAGACCCAGTACTTC. Variable domain in full (rest from reference TRBV9 and TRBJ2-5): DSGVTQTPKHLITATGQRVTLRCSPRSGDLSVYWYQQSLDQGLQFLIQYYNGEERAKGNILERFSAQQFPDLHSELNLSSLELGDSALYFCASSVATSGVQETQYFGPGTRLLVL.

The CDR3 loop reads CASSLYQELPRGADTQYF. CDR3 bases: TGTGCCAGCAGCTTATATCAGGAGCTCCCCCGGGGGGCAGATACGCAGTATTTT. The rearrangement uses TRBV7-2 and TRBJ2-3; the match to TRBD2 covers 7 bases. CDR1 SGHTA and CDR2 FQGNSA come from the germline V gene. There are 18 residues in the CDR3. With V trimmed by 2 bases and J by 4 bases, 15 bases remained unmatched.

V is TRBV7-8 and J is TRBJ1-1, with TRBD1 matching over 9 bases. The CDR3 runs to 13 residues. Trimming took 4 bases from V and 12 from J; bases not matched to a gene: 9. Germline CDR1 reads SGHVS; CDR2 reads FQNEAQ. The DNA of the CDR3 is TGTGCCAGCAGCTCACCGCCGGGACAGGGTCCTTTCTTT. Translation gives CASSSPPGQGPFF.

Written as DNA, the CDR3 is TGTGCCAGCAGTGAATTGCTGGGAGGCACTGAAGCTTTCTTT. It codes for CASSELLGGTEAFF. This chain links TRBV2 with TRBJ1-1; D gene ambiguous. The germline CDR1 and CDR2 sequences are SNHLY and FYNNEI. The CDR3 has 14 amino acids. Trimming took off 2 bases at V and 4 bases at J, with 11 bases between the two ends.

The chain combines TRBV28 with TRBJ1-5, with D perhaps matching TRBD1 (5 bases). Trimming took off 10 bases at V and 2 bases at J, with 18 bases between the two ends. There are 15 residues in the CDR3. Germline V CDR1 and CDR2: MDHEN, SYDVKM. In nucleotides, the CDR3 is TGTGCCACGTTTAACGGGGGATGGGGCAATCAGCCCCAGCATTTT. Translated: CATFNGGWGNQPQHF.

The V gene is TRBV12-5, the J gene TRBJ2-3; 13 nucleotides agree with TRBD2. Trimming at V came to 6 bases and at J to 2 bases, leaving 14 bases not matched to a gene. Looked up from germline, CDR1 is LGHNT and CDR2 is FRNRAP. The CDR3 sequence is 19 residues long. CDR3 region: CASGRGLAGASTNTDTQYF. In nucleotides, the CDR3 is TGTGCTAGTGGCCGAGGACTAGCGGGAGCCTCGACTAACACAGATACGCAGTATTTT. Full variable domain (missing parts from reference TRBV12-5 and TRBJ2-3): DARVTQTPRHKVTEMGQEVTMRCQPILGHNTVFWYRQTMMQGLELLAYFRNRAPLDDSGMPKDRFSAEMPDATLATLKIQPSEPRDSAVYFCASGRGLAGASTNTDTQYFGPGTRLTVL.

The count of this clone is one. This CDR3 reads CASSARSNEKLFF. For the CDR3, the DNA is TGTGCCAGTAGTGCCCGGAGTAATGAAAAACTGTTTTTT. This chain connects TRBV19 to TRBJ1-4; D gene unclear. Germline V CDR1 and CDR2: LNHDA, SQIVND (reference sequence). The CDR3 consists of 13 residues. Trimming took off 5 bases at V and 4 bases at J, with 8 bases between the two ends.

The rearrangement links TRBV6-2 or TRBV6-3 to TRBJ2-4; 7 bases line up with TRBD2. This CDR3 has 19 residues. Germline assignment: CDR1 MNHEY and CDR2 SVGEGT. V lost 2 bases to trimming and J lost 0 bases; unmatched junction nucleotides: 13. The CDR3 DNA follows: TGTGCCAGCAGTTACCCTCCAACCTCAGCGGGGCTAGCCAAAAACATTCAGTACTTC. This gives the protein CASSYPPTSAGLAKNIQYF.

The V call is TRBV5-1, the J call TRBJ1-6, with D hard to call. This CDR3 is 14 amino acids long. Germline loops: CDR1 SGHRS, CDR2 YFSETQ. Between the trimmed V and J ends, which lost 1 base and 7 bases, there was a span of 9 bases. The CDR3 loop is CASSLSGVNSPLHF. The DNA of the CDR3 is TGCGCCAGCAGCTTGTCCGGGGTGAATTCACCCCTCCACTTT.

The CDR3 region is CASNPRGGRAVTEAFF. In DNA, the CDR3 is TGTGCCAGTAATCCCCGAGGAGGGAGGGCTGTCACTGAAGCTTTCTTT. The chain employs TRBV19 and TRBJ1-1, with D hard to call. Trimming removed 7 bases from V and 4 bases from J, with 22 bases in between. Per the germline V gene, CDR1 is LNHDA and CDR2 is SQIVND (reference sequence). The CDR3 consists of 16 residues.

This clone was observed a single time. J is TRBJ1-3 and V is TRBV18; TRBD1 is a possible D gene (6 bases). Germline loops: CDR1 KGHSH, CDR2 LQKENI. CDR3 length: 18 residues. Trimming pared 3 bases from V and 1 base from J, leaving 19 bases between. The CDR3 DNA follows: TGTGCCAGCTCACCCACACCCCTTCTCACAGGGTCTGGAAACACCATATATTTT. It codes for CASSPTPLLTGSGNTIYF.

The chain has TRBV7-9 and TRBJ2-5; 10 nucleotides line up with TRBD1. Per the germline V gene, CDR1 is SEHNR and CDR2 is FQNEAQ (reference sequence). CDR3 size: 14 residues. The junction had 5 bases not matched to a gene; V was cut back by 5 bases and J by 5 bases. DNA of the CDR3: TGTGCCAGCAGCCAGACGGACAGGGGGGAGACCCAGTACTTC. Its translation: CASSQTDRGETQYF.

This clone was recorded a few times. The chain carries TRBV7-8 and TRBJ2-7; possibly TRBD2 for D (7 bases). Germline-derived CDR1 and CDR2 are SGHVS and FQNEAQ. Trimming removed 0 bases from V and 5 bases from J, with 8 bases in between. The CDR3 covers 13 residues. The DNA for the CDR3 is TGTGCCAGCAGCTTAGCGGGGGGGCACGAGCAGTACTTC. Its protein is CASSLAGGHEQYF.

The V gene is TRBV13, the J gene TRBJ1-3; no definite D call. Per the germline V gene, CDR1 is PRHDT and CDR2 is FYEKMQ (reference sequence). Trimming removed 4 bases from V and 0 bases from J, with 7 bases in between. The CDR3 consists of 14 residues. CDR3 sequence (DNA): TGTGCCAGCAGCTACCAGATCTCTGGAAACACCATATATTTT. It specifies CASSYQISGNTIYF.

V gene TRBV5-5 combines with J gene TRBJ2-6; D unclear. There are 17 residues in the CDR3. Trimming shortened V by 3 bases and J by 2 bases, and 15 bases separated the two germline ends. Germline CDR1 is SGHKS and CDR2 is YYEKEE (reference sequence). The CDR3 here is CASSSTYAGTGANVLTF. In nucleotides, the CDR3 is TGTGCCAGCAGCTCCACTTACGCAGGTACTGGGGCCAACGTCCTGACTTTC.